The clone carrying this T cell receptor (beta chain) has ten or more counts. As processed by the authors: Clinicopathological groups supplied CDR3 differences that were used to build a distant-metastasis classifier for papillary thyroid cancer. TCRdb reprocessed the PCR reads using MiXCR. In this record, the V and J calls reflect TCRdb's handling and not the investigators' own analysis. The table has 75,000 to 100,000 clones, approximately 11% seen once. All patients reached thyroid surgery having received no treatment beforehand. From germline, CDR1 is SNHLY and CDR2 FYNNEI. The CDR3 runs 14 residues. V was shortened by 0 bases and J by 2 bases, with 5 bases between the two germline ends. The data were obtained in a study of metastatic and nonmetastatic thyroid tumors. Study overall: The study looked at repertoires side by side in blood and in tumor or nodule tissue from malignant and benign thyroid patients.

The TCR sequence derives from a female donor with papillary thyroid cancer or a benign thyroid nodule (not recorded which). Some clones in this sample may be carry-over from other donors' samples. The chain recombines TRBV2 with TRBJ1-5; no clear D. Sequencing was carried out using blood. CDR3 in amino acids: CASSEASRNQPQHF. The CDR3 nucleotides read TGTGCCAGCAGTGAAGCTTCGCGCAATCAGCCCCAGCATTTT.